Listed below are T cell receptor beta chains from one sample, sequenced in a study of blood T cell repertoires in COVID-19. Repertoires were generated with immunoSEQ multiplex PCR, while TCRdb's copy carries only in-frame clones and drops some. The data show roughly 150,000 clones, approximately 86% seen once. The material sequenced was peripheral blood. Receptor source: a woman aged 70 to 79 with acute or convalescent COVID-19. Both conserved end residues are part of each CDR3. The order of the fields is D gene, clone size, V gene, J gene, CDR3 protein, CDR3 DNA. D genes are given only for firm matches. Expanded clones are given a class, and other clones once, few, many or no size at all.

D: NA
size: once
V: TRBV6-5
J: TRBJ1-3
CDR3: CASTFGGIGNTIYF
DNA: TGTGCCAGCACCTTCGGGGGAATCGGAAACACCATATATTTT

D: NA
size: NA
V: TRBV4-3
J: TRBJ2-2
CDR3: CASSQPRGPSTGELFF
DNA: TGCGCCAGCAGCCAACCGCGGGGGCCTAGCACCGGGGAGCTGTTTTTT

D: TRBD1
size: NA
V: TRBV4-1
J: TRBJ1-2
CDR3: CASSQPGTGGDYGYTF
DNA: TGCGCCAGCAGCCAACCCGGGACAGGGGGTGACTATGGCTACACCTTC

D: NA
size: NA
V: TRBV12-3/TRBV12-4
J: TRBJ1-1
CDR3: CASSGGMNTEAFF
DNA: TGTGCCAGCAGTGGAGGGATGAACACTGAAGCTTTCTTT

D: TRBD1
size: NA
V: TRBV18
J: TRBJ2-2
CDR3: CASSTDRANTGELFF
DNA: TGTGCCAGCTCAACTGACAGGGCGAACACCGGGGAGCTGTTTTTT

D: NA
size: NA
V: TRBV7-2
J: TRBJ2-2
CDR3: CASSLGPGGNTYTGELFF
DNA: TGTGCCAGCAGCTTAGGCCCAGGAGGGAATACGTATACCGGGGAGCTGTTTTTT

D: NA
size: NA
V: TRBV7-8
J: TRBJ2-3
CDR3: CASSLAGLPRTDTQYF
DNA: TGTGCCAGCAGCTTAGCCGGTCTTCCCCGCACAGATACGCAGTATTTT

D: NA
size: NA
V: TRBV7-9
J: TRBJ2-5
CDR3: CASSSGAGAQETQYF
DNA: TGTGCCAGCAGCTCAGGGGCAGGGGCCCAAGAGACCCAGTACTTC

D: NA
size: NA
V: TRBV7-9
J: TRBJ1-4
CDR3: CASSSSRVGEKLFF
DNA: TGTGCCAGCAGCTCCAGCAGGGTTGGTGAAAAACTGTTTTTT

D: TRBD2
size: once
V: TRBV6-2/TRBV6-3
J: TRBJ2-3
CDR3: CASSLGGGTDTQYF
DNA: TGTGCCAGCAGTCTCGGGGGGGGCACAGATACGCAGTATTTT

D: TRBD1
size: NA
V: TRBV5-4
J: TRBJ2-3
CDR3: CASSPPPGTGVGDTQYF
DNA: TGTGCCAGCAGCCCTCCACCCGGGACAGGGGTAGGAGATACGCAGTATTTT

D: TRBD1
size: NA
V: TRBV6-2/TRBV6-3
J: TRBJ1-5
CDR3: CASSIRTGGYQPQHF
DNA: TGTGCCAGCAGTATCCGGACAGGGGGCTATCAGCCCCAGCATTTT

D: NA
size: NA
V: TRBV19
J: TRBJ1-2
CDR3: CASSRDSLVFYGYTF
DNA: TGTGCCAGTAGTCGAGACAGCTTAGTCTTCTATGGCTACACCTTC

D: NA
size: NA
V: TRBV2
J: TRBJ2-3
CDR3: CASSFSAVGYF
DNA: TGTGCCAGCAGTTTTTCCGCGGTGGGGTATTTT

D: NA
size: few
V: TRBV7-9
J: TRBJ1-1
CDR3: CASSTTVNTEAFF
DNA: TGTGCCAGCAGCACAACAGTAAACACTGAAGCTTTCTTT

D: NA
size: NA
V: TRBV5-1
J: TRBJ2-2
CDR3: CASSHTEHRQARTGELFF
DNA: TGCGCCAGCAGCCACACGGAGCACAGACAGGCCCGCACCGGGGAGCTGTTTTTT

D: NA
size: NA
V: TRBV5-5
J: TRBJ1-4
CDR3: CASSLEQRQFGLFF
DNA: TGTGCCAGCAGCTTGGAGCAGCGCCAATTCGGGCTGTTTTTT

D: NA
size: NA
V: TRBV19
J: TRBJ1-5
CDR3: CASNHPPAGNQPQHF
DNA: TGTGCCAGTAATCATCCCCCCGCGGGGAATCAGCCCCAGCATTTT

D: NA
size: NA
V: TRBV19
J: TRBJ1-3
CDR3: CASSRDTSGNTIYF
DNA: TGTGCCAGTAGCCGGGACACTTCTGGAAACACCATATATTTT

D: NA
size: NA
V: TRBV27
J: TRBJ1-5
CDR3: CASSRVNNQPQHF
DNA: TGTGCCAGCAGCCGAGTAAACAATCAGCCCCAGCATTTT

D: NA
size: NA
V: TRBV18
J: TRBJ1-5
CDR3: CASSPTTGPGQPQHF
DNA: TGTGCCAGCTCACCTACGACAGGTCCCGGCCAGCCCCAGCATTTT

D: TRBD2
size: NA
V: TRBV19
J: TRBJ2-4
CDR3: CASSLGLAGGTTTSNELTVQYF
DNA: TGTGCCAGTAGTTTGGGACTAGCGGGGGGTACCACTACCAGCAACGAGCTGACGGTTCAGTACTTC

D: TRBD2
size: NA
V: TRBV6-5
J: TRBJ2-1
CDR3: CASSYPGTRINEQFF
DNA: TGTGCCAGCAGTTACCCCGGGACTAGGATCAATGAGCAGTTCTTC

D: NA
size: few
V: TRBV2
J: TRBJ2-2
CDR3: CASSRGAGANTGELFF
DNA: TGTGCCAGCAGCAGGGGGGCCGGGGCGAACACCGGGGAGCTGTTTTTT

D: TRBD1
size: NA
V: TRBV18
J: TRBJ1-5
CDR3: CASSGQGVGDQPQHF
DNA: TGTGCCAGCTCAGGACAGGGGGTGGGCGATCAGCCCCAGCATTTT

D: NA
size: NA
V: TRBV29-1
J: TRBJ1-2
CDR3: CSVDTEFYGYTF
DNA: TGCAGCGTTGACACCGAGTTTTATGGCTACACCTTC

D: NA
size: NA
V: TRBV5-1
J: TRBJ2-5
CDR3: CASTLRLQETQYF
DNA: TGCGCCAGCACCTTGAGACTGCAAGAGACCCAGTACTTC

D: TRBD1
size: NA
V: TRBV3-1/TRBV3-2
J: TRBJ2-2
CDR3: CASSQVRTGNTGELFF
DNA: TGTGCCAGCAGCCAAGTCAGGACAGGGAACACCGGGGAGCTGTTTTTT

D: TRBD1
size: few
V: TRBV10-2
J: TRBJ2-7
CDR3: CASSDQGAGIYEQYF
DNA: TGCGCCAGCAGTGACCAGGGGGCCGGGATCTACGAGCAGTACTTC